This record covers a single T cell receptor (beta chain). The sample belongs to a study of CD8 T cells in Susac syndrome. Random hexamers primed reverse transcription of about 0.5 to 1 ug RNA. By means of immunoSEQ multiplex PCR, TCR beta CDR3 spanning 54 Vbeta and 13 Jbeta underwent amplification. TCRdb re-analysed the immunoSEQ multiplex PCR reads in MiXCR, keeping a single row per CDR3 protein. Seen here are under 200,000 distinct CDR3 sequences, 85% to 95% observed once, and the top ten hold less than 0.11%. This CDR3 region has 15 residues. Germline trimming cut 5 bases from V and 3 bases from J; bases unmatched to any gene: 8. Per the germline V gene, CDR1 is SEHNR and CDR2 is FQNEAQ (reference sequence).

The rearrangement joins TRBV7-9 to TRBJ2-5, with 8 bases that match TRBD2. The receptor comes from a human donor in good health. Sequencing was carried out using CD4+ T cells from PBMCs. The CDR3 sequence: CASSPGGASEETQYF. In DNA form, the CDR3 reads TGTGCCAGCAGCCCGGGAGGGGCGAGTGAAGAGACCCAGTACTTC.